Following are 10 T cell receptor beta chains from one sample sequenced in a study of Ad26.COV2.S vaccination and SARS-CoV-2 variants. The protocol was immunoSEQ multiplex PCR, while the TCRdb copy is restricted to in-frame clones and leaves out a portion. Among around 300,000 clones listed, less than 90% were seen once. Treatment of the sample: some 20 received Ad26.COV2.S at low or high dose, single or two shots; about 5 received placebo; per-sample allocation not given. Samples came from day 63 after the first vaccine or placebo injection. The specimen was peripheral blood, collected in a trial of Ad26.COV2.S vaccine versus placebo. The receptors originated from a person between 18 and 60 years old who received the Ad26.COV2.S COVID-19 vaccine or a placebo.

This clone was seen at least ten times. The rearrangement uses TRBV9 and TRBJ2-7; TRBD2 might be the D (6 bases). Germline CDR1 and CDR2: SGDLS and YYNGEE. With 5 bases removed from V and 12 bases from J, the gap between germline ends came to 21 bases. This CDR3 contains 13 residues. CDR3 coding DNA: TGTGCCAGCAGTCGCGGGGACGGTTCTAAAATGTACTTC. It codes for CASSRGDGSKMYF.

The rearrangement links TRBV12-3 or TRBV12-4 to TRBJ2-1; the D gene is possibly TRBD2 (6 bases). The CDR3 sequence is 13 residues long. V was clipped by 5 bases and J by 14 bases, with 19 bases between them. CDR3 residues: CASSPLASPGEFF. The CDR3 DNA sequence: TGTGCCAGCAGTCCATTGGCCTCCCCGGGGGAGTTCTTC.

This clone was counted only a few times. V is TRBV14 and J is TRBJ2-7; D is ambiguous. Trimming left V 0 bases short and J 3 bases short, with 9 bases between. The CDR3 consists of 14 residues. The germline V gene encodes CDR1 SGHDN and CDR2 FVKESK. CDR3 sequence: CASSQDPYLYEQYF. The CDR3 nucleotides are TGTGCCAGCAGCCAAGATCCGTATCTCTACGAGCAGTACTTC.

This clone has just one count. J is TRBJ2-1 and V is TRBV12-3 or TRBV12-4, with unresolved D. V dropped 4 bases and J dropped 9 bases, with 7 bases sitting between them. The CDR3 is 11 amino acids. CDR3 nucleotides: TGTGCCAGCAGTTGGGGTGGTGAGCAGTTCTTC. Translation gives CASSWGGEQFF.

V gene TRBV9 combines with J gene TRBJ2-7; D unresolved. CDR3 length equals 12 residues. Trimming cost V 0 bases and J 6 bases, with 7 bases left between them. The germline V gene has CDR1 SGDLS and CDR2 YYNGEE. CDR3 bases: TGTGCCAGCAGCGTAGGGGAAAGCGAGCAGTACTTC. This codes for CASSVGESEQYF. Together with reference TRBV9 and TRBJ2-7, the CDR3 gives the full variable domain: DSGVTQTPKHLITATGQRVTLRCSPRSGDLSVYWYQQSLDQGLQFLIQYYNGEERAKGNILERFSAQQFPDLHSELNLSSLELGDSALYFCASSVGESEQYFGPGTRLTVT.

The chain joins TRBV29-1 to TRBJ2-5, with TRBD2 as a possible D gene (5 bases). CDR1 is SQVTM and CDR2 is ANQGSEA in the germline V gene. There are 15 residues in the CDR3. The V end lost 5 bases, the J end lost 2 bases, and 18 bases lay between the germline ends. The CDR3, as DNA: TGCAGCGTTCTAGTGTCTGGGCGAGGGCAAGAGACCCAGTACTTC. Amino acids: CSVLVSGRGQETQYF.

The rearrangement links TRBV9 to TRBJ2-1; 7 bases line up with TRBD2. In germline, CDR1 is SGDLS, CDR2 YYNGEE. Unmatched junction bases numbered 4, after V lost 0 bases and J lost 4 bases. The CDR3 totals 15 residues. CDR3 in amino acids: CASSVGLAEYNEQFF. In DNA form, the CDR3 reads TGTGCCAGCAGCGTAGGGCTAGCGGAGTACAATGAGCAGTTCTTC.

The chain uses TRBV7-9 and TRBJ2-5; 8 bases line up with TRBD2. V gave up 6 bases and J gave up 3 bases; unmatched junction bases: 6. Germline assignment: CDR1 SEHNR and CDR2 FQNEAQ (reference sequence). The CDR3 has 14 amino acids. The CDR3 loop is CASRIGGEEETQYF. DNA for the CDR3: TGTGCCAGCAGGATCGGGGGGGAGGAAGAGACCCAGTACTTC.

Comment on this clone: This sample also contains other DNA sequences that code for the same CDR3. This chain connects TRBV14 to TRBJ1-1, with TRBD1 as a possible D gene (5 bases). CDR1 is SGHDN, CDR2 FVKESK, per germline. V was clipped by 0 bases and J by 8 bases, with 13 bases between them. This CDR3 region has 14 residues. CDR3 sequence: CASSQEGRGREAFF. The CDR3 DNA is TGTGCCAGCAGCCAAGAGGGAAGGGGCCGGGAAGCTTTCTTT.

CDR3 nucleotides: TGTGCCAGCAGTGAAGAGGGACAGCCCCTCTACGAGCAGTACTTC. Amino acid sequence: CASSEEGQPLYEQYF. The rearrangement joins TRBV6-1 to TRBJ2-7, with 7 bases matching TRBD1. The CDR3 is made up of 15 amino acids. CDR1 MNHNS and CDR2 SASEGT come from the germline V gene. J gave up 3 bases and V 1 base, and 6 bases lay outside the gene matches.